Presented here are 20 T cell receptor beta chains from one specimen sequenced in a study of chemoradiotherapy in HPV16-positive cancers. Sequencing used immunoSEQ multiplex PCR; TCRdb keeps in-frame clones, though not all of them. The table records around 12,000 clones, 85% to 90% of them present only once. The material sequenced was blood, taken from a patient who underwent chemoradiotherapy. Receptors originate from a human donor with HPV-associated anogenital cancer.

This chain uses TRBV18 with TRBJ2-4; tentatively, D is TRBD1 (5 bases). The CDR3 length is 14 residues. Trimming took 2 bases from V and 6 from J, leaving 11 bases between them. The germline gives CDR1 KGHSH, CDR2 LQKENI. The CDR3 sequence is CASSPGAGVNIQYF. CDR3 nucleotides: TGTGCCAGCTCACCAGGGGCAGGAGTAAACATTCAGTACTTC.

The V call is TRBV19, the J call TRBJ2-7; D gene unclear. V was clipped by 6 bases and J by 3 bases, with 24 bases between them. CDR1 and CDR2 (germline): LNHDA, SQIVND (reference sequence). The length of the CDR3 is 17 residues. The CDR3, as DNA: TGTGCCAGTAGCTCACGTCAAGGGTTCCTCCTCCTCTACGAGCAGTACTTC. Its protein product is CASSSRQGFLLLYEQYF. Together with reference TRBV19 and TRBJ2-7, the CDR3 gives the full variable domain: DGGITQSPKYLFRKEGQNVTLSCEQNLNHDAMYWYRQDPGQGLRLIYYSQIVNDFQKGDIAEGYSVSREKKESFPLTVTSAQKNPTAFYLCASSSRQGFLLLYEQYFGPGTRLTVT.

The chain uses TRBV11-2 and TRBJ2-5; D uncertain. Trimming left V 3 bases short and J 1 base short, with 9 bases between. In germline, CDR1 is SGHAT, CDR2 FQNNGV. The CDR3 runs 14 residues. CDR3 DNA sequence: TGTGCCAGCAGCTTTGGAACAGCCCAAGAGACCCAGTACTTC. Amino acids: CASSFGTAQETQYF.

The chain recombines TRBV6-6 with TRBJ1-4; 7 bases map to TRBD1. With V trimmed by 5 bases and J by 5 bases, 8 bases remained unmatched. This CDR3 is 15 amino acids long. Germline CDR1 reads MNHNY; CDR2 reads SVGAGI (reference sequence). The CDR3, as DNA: TGTGCCAGCAGTCCCACCGGGACAGAGAATGAAAAACTGTTTTTT. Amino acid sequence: CASSPTGTENEKLFF.

In DNA form, the CDR3 reads TGTGCCAGCAGCTTAAGTGGGACTAGCGGGGGGGCCTTGGGGGAGACCCAGTACTTC. Protein product: CASSLSGTSGGALGETQYF. The gene calls are TRBV4-2 and TRBJ2-5; TRBD2 agrees at 16 bases. Unmatched junction bases numbered 14, after V lost 5 bases and J lost 5 bases. Germline V CDR1 and CDR2: LGHNA, YNFKEQ. The CDR3 runs to 19 residues.

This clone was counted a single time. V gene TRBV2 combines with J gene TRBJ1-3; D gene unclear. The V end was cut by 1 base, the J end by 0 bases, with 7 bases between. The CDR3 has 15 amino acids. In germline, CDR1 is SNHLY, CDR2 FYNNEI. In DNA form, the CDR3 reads TGTGCCAGCAGTGAAGGCCGAAACTCTGGAAACACCATATATTTT. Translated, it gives CASSEGRNSGNTIYF.

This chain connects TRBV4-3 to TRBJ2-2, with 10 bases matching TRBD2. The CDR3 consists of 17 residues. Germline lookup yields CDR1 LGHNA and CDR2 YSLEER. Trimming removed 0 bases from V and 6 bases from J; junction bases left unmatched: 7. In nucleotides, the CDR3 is TGCGCCAGCAGCCAAGATACACCTAGCGGGAGTCCCGGGGAGCTGTTTTTT. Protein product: CASSQDTPSGSPGELFF.

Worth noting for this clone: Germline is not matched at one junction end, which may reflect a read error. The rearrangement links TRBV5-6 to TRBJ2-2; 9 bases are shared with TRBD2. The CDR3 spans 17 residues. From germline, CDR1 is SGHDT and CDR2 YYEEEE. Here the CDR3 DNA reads TGTGCCAGCACCTTGACTCTAGCGGGGATGACCTGGGGGGAGCTGTTTTTT. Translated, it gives CASTLTLAGMTWGELFF.

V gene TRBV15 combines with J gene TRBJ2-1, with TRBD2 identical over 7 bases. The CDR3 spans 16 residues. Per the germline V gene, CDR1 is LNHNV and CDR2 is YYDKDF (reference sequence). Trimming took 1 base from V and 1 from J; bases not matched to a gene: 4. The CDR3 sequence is CATSRGAGISYNEQFF. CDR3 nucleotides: TGTGCCACCAGCAGAGGAGCGGGGATTTCCTACAATGAGCAGTTCTTC.

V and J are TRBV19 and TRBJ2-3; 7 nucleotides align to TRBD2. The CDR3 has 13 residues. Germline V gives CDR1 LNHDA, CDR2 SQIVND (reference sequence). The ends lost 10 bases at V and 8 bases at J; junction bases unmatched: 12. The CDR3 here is CATGKRDWGTQYF. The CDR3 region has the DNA TGTGCCACCGGCAAGCGGGATTGGGGTACGCAGTATTTT.

The chain's CDR3 is CASSYWEGPYNEQFF. In nucleotides, the CDR3 is TGTGCCAGCAGTTACTGGGAGGGTCCCTACAATGAGCAGTTCTTC. V usage is TRBV6-6 and J usage is TRBJ2-1; 7 nucleotides line up with TRBD2. CDR3 length equals 15 residues. In germline, CDR1 is MNHNY, CDR2 SVGAGI (reference sequence). V trimming: 1 base; J trimming: 2 bases; junction bases outside the gene matches: 2.

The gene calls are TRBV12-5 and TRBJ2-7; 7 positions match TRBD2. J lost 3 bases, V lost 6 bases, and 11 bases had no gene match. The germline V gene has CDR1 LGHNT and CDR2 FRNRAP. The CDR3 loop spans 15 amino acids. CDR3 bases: TGTGCTAGTGGCCCGCCGGGGGGATTCGTCTACGAGCAGTACTTC. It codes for CASGPPGGFVYEQYF.

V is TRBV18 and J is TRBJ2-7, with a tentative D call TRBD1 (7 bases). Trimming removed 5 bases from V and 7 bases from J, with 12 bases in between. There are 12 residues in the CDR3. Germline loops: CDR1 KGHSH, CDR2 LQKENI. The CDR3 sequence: CASSSPGGEQYF. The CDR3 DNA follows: TGTGCCAGCTCATCTCCAGGGGGGGAGCAGTACTTC.

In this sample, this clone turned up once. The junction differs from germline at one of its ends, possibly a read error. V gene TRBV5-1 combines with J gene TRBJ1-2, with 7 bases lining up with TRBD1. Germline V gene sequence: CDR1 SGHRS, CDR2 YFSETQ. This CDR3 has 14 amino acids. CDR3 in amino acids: CASSLGQINYGYTF. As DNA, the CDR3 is TGCGCCAGCAGTTTGGGACAGATTAACTATGGCTACACCTTC.

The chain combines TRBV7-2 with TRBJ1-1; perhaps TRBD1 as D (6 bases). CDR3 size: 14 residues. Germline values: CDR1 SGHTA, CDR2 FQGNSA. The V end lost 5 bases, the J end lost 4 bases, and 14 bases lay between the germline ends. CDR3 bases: TGTGCCAGCAGCACCGTACAGGGAGTCACTGAAGCTTTCTTT. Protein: CASSTVQGVTEAFF.

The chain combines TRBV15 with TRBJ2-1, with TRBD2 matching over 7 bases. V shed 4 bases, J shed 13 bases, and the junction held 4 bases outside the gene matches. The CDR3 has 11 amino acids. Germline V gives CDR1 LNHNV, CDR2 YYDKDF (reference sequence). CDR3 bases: TGTGCCACCAGCAATGCGGGAGTCCAGTTCTTC. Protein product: CATSNAGVQFF.

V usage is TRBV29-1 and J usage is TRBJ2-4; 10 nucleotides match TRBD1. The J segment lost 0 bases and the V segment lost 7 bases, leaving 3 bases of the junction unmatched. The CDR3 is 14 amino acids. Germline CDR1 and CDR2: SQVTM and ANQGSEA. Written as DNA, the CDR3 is TGCAGCGCCCGGGACAGGGGAGCCAAAAACATTCAGTACTTC. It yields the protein CSARDRGAKNIQYF.

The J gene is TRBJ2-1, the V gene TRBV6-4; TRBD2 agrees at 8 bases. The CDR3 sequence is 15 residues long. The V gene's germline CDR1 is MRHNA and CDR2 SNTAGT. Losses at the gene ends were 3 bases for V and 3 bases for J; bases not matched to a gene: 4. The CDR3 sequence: CASSEALAGYNEQFF. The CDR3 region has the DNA TGTGCCAGCAGTGAGGCCCTAGCGGGCTACAATGAGCAGTTCTTC.

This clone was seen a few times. In nucleotides, the CDR3 is TGTGCCAGCAGTTACACGACAGGGGATGGCTACACCTTC. It specifies CASSYTTGDGYTF. V usage is TRBV6-5 and J usage is TRBJ1-2; TRBD1 matches at 8 bases. CDR1 is MNHEY, CDR2 SVGAGI, per germline. CDR3 size: 13 residues. V was pared by 2 bases and J by 6 bases, with 2 bases of the junction left unmatched.

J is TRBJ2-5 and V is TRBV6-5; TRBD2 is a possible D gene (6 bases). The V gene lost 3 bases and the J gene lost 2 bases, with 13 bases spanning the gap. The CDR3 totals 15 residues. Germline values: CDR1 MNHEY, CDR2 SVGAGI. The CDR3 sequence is CASSYSQAGQETQYF. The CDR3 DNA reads TGTGCCAGCAGTTATAGCCAGGCGGGGCAAGAGACCCAGTACTTC.